Each of the 27 T cell receptor beta chains below was sequenced from the same sample in a study of blood T cell repertoires in COVID-19 (dated by TCRdb to 2020 to 2022). The library was obtained by the immunoSEQ multiplex PCR assay. What TCRdb holds here is the immuneACCESS table cut down to in-frame rearrangements. Part of the clones is not present; checked against another copy, under half of the missing clones reflect an unresolved V gene, and the others are unexplained. The sample table shows about 200,000 clones, and over 75% are seen once. 0.5% to 0.55% of the sample is in the top ten clones. The sequencing sample was made of peripheral blood. Receptors originate from a man aged 50 to 59 with acute or convalescent COVID-19.

This chain joins TRBV4-2 and TRBJ2-2, with TRBD2 matching 9 bases. Losses at the gene ends were 4 bases for V and 5 bases for J; bases not matched to a gene: 11. CDR3 length: 17 amino acids. Germline V lookup: CDR1 LGHNA, CDR2 YNFKEQ. The CDR3 DNA follows: TGTGCCAGCAGCCGTGACAGCGGGGGGACGAGAACCGGGGAGCTGTTTTTT. Its protein is CASSRDSGGTRTGELFF.

The chain joins TRBV27 to TRBJ1-2; D perhaps matches TRBD1 (6 bases). CDR3 length: 13 residues. Germline V gene sequence: CDR1 MNHEY, CDR2 SMNVEV (reference sequence). V was cut by 6 bases and J by 2 bases, with 10 bases left in between. CDR3 loop: CASSGTRNYGYTF. Here the CDR3 DNA reads TGTGCCAGCAGCGGGACAAGAAACTATGGCTACACCTTC.

This sequence joins TRBV3-1 (or the pseudogene TRBV3-2) and TRBJ1-1; a possible D gene is TRBD1 (5 bases). From germline, CDR1 is LGHDT and CDR2 YNNKEL (reference sequence). The ends were cut back, 4 bases at V and 5 bases at J, with 14 bases in the middle. This CDR3 has 14 residues. The CDR3: CASSPQGVETEAFF. The CDR3 DNA is TGTGCCAGCAGCCCCCAAGGGGTAGAGACTGAAGCTTTCTTT.

This chain uses TRBV21-1 with TRBJ1-5; the D call of TRBD1 is as the table states it, not checked on the DNA. TRBV21-1 is noted as a pseudogene. The CDR3 has 19 amino acids. CDR3 sequence: CASSKPWPLDREGNQPQHF. The CDR3 nucleotides are TGTGCCAGCAGCAAACCGTGGCCACTAGACAGGGAGGGCAATCAGCCCCAGCATTTT.

The V gene is TRBV6-6, the J gene TRBJ1-2, with D possibly matching TRBD1 (5 bases). The V gene's germline CDR1 is MNHNY and CDR2 SVGAGI (reference sequence). The CDR3 has 13 residues. V was shortened by 5 bases and J by 6 bases, with 13 bases between the two germline ends. CDR3 sequence: CASSTGSWDGYTF. CDR3 coding DNA: TGTGCCAGCAGTACAGGCTCGTGGGATGGCTACACCTTC.

The chain recombines TRBV18 with TRBJ1-5; 8 nucleotides line up with TRBD1. This CDR3 region has 15 residues. The V and J ends lost 4 bases and 6 bases, in that order; junction bases with no gene match: 8. CDR1 is KGHSH, CDR2 LQKENI, per germline. CDR3 sequence: CASSLTQGAIQPQHF. For the CDR3, the DNA is TGTGCCAGCTCACTGACCCAGGGGGCGATTCAGCCCCAGCATTTT.

The rearrangement uses TRBV7-9 and TRBJ2-5; D is unresolved. CDR3 size: 14 residues. V was shortened by 1 base and J by 1 base, with 7 bases between the two germline ends. Germline lookup yields CDR1 SEHNR and CDR2 FQNEAQ (reference sequence). The CDR3 loop reads CASSLDGSQETQYF. The CDR3 coding sequence is TGTGCCAGCAGCTTAGATGGCTCCCAAGAGACCCAGTACTTC.

Only a few counts were recorded for this clone. The chain employs TRBV10-3 and TRBJ1-3; 8 bases match TRBD1. CDR1 is ENHRY, CDR2 SYGVKD, per germline. Unmatched junction bases numbered 5, after V lost 3 bases and J lost 1 base. This CDR3 is built from 16 residues. CDR3 DNA sequence: TGTGCCATCAGTGACCCCGGACAGGGTTCTGGAAACACCATATATTTT. It encodes CAISDPGQGSGNTIYF.

Here the CDR3 reads CASSATLGENQPQHF. CDR3 nucleotides: TGTGCCAGTAGTGCCACCTTGGGCGAAAATCAGCCCCAGCATTTT. V usage is TRBV19 and J usage is TRBJ1-5; D remains unclear. Germline V gives CDR1 LNHDA, CDR2 SQIVND (reference sequence). V lost 5 bases, J lost 4 bases, and 15 bases lay in between. The CDR3 extends over 15 amino acids.

The chain links TRBV6-6 to TRBJ2-1, with 10 bases matching TRBD2. Looked up from germline, CDR1 is MNHNY and CDR2 is SVGAGI (reference sequence). Losses at the gene ends were 2 bases for V and 7 bases for J; bases not matched to a gene: 5. This CDR3 has 15 residues. The CDR3 region is CASSYPTSGMNEQFF. Here the CDR3 DNA reads TGTGCCAGCAGTTACCCCACTAGCGGGATGAATGAGCAGTTCTTC.

CDR3 coding DNA: TGTGCCAGCAGTGAAAGAGGGTGGGGCACTGAAGCTTTCTTT. Translated, it gives CASSERGWGTEAFF. The chain carries TRBV9 and TRBJ1-1; the D is unclear. This CDR3 is built from 14 residues. Deletions cut 5 bases from V and 4 bases from J, with 15 bases between. CDR1 SGDLS and CDR2 YYNGEE come from the germline V gene.

V gene TRBV11-2 combines with J gene TRBJ1-3, with D hard to call. In germline, CDR1 is SGHAT, CDR2 FQNNGV. V was shortened by 5 bases and J by 0 bases, with 11 bases between the two germline ends. The CDR3 length is 15 residues. The CDR3 loop reads CASSRQAVSGNTIYF. CDR3 in DNA: TGTGCCAGCAGCCGCCAAGCGGTCTCTGGAAACACCATATATTTT.

This clone was counted a single time. This chain links TRBV7-2 with TRBJ1-1; tentatively, D is TRBD1 (5 bases). The CDR3 is 14 amino acids. Germline assignment: CDR1 SGHTA and CDR2 FQGNSA. Trimming pared 0 bases from V and 5 bases from J, leaving 10 bases between. The CDR3 sequence: CASSLASGGTEAFF. Here the CDR3 DNA reads TGTGCCAGCAGCTTAGCATCGGGGGGTACTGAAGCTTTCTTT. The variable domain in full, with the rest retrieved from reference TRBV7-2 and TRBJ1-1, is GAGVSQSPSNKVTEKGKDVELRCDPISGHTALYWYRQSLGQGLEFLIYFQGNSAPDKSGLPSDRFSAERTGGSVSTLTIQRTQQEDSAVYLCASSLASGGTEAFFGQGTRLTVV.

This chain connects TRBV28 to TRBJ1-5, with 8 bases identical to TRBD1. V lost 6 bases, J lost 7 bases, and 11 bases stayed unmatched. The CDR3 spans 15 residues. CDR1 and CDR2 (germline): MDHEN, SYDVKM. The chain's CDR3 is CASRTLTGGRQPQHF. The CDR3 bases are TGTGCCAGCAGGACCCTTACAGGGGGACGGCAGCCCCAGCATTTT.

This clone was recorded only once. This sequence joins TRBV30 and TRBJ1-6, with D tentatively TRBD1 (5 bases). Trimming pared 4 bases from V and 6 bases from J, leaving 16 bases between. CDR1 is GTSNPN, CDR2 SVGIG, per germline (reference sequence). This CDR3 spans 15 amino acids. The CDR3 bases are TGTGCCTGGACCCTTTCCGGCGGGGGTAATTCACCCCTCCACTTT. Translating gives CAWTLSGGGNSPLHF.

V gene TRBV30 combines with J gene TRBJ2-4, with 8 bases aligning to TRBD1. The CDR3 contains 20 residues. V gave up 2 bases and J gave up 2 bases; unmatched junction bases: 20. The germline V gene encodes CDR1 GTSNPN and CDR2 SVGIG (reference sequence). CDR3 amino acids: CAWSLTGGGSTRGSKNIQYF. The CDR3 coding sequence is TGTGCCTGGAGTCTCACAGGGGGTGGGTCTACTAGAGGGTCCAAAAACATTCAGTACTTC.

V and J are TRBV4-2 and TRBJ1-1; weak D call: TRBD1 (5 bases). Germline values: CDR1 LGHNA, CDR2 YNFKEQ. V was cut by 4 bases and J by 3 bases, with 9 bases left in between. This CDR3 comprises 13 residues. CDR3 coding DNA: TGTGCCAGCAGCCGCTCGGGGGACACTGAAGCTTTCTTT. This codes for CASSRSGDTEAFF.

This chain links TRBV28 with TRBJ1-3; tentatively, D is TRBD1 (6 bases). The CDR3 is 14 amino acids. V was clipped by 5 bases and J by 4 bases, with 12 bases between them. Looked up from germline, CDR1 is MDHEN and CDR2 is SYDVKM. The CDR3 DNA follows: TGTGCCAGCAGTCCCCCAGGGGTAGGAAACACCATATATTTT. Amino acids: CASSPPGVGNTIYF.

The chain combines TRBV7-9 with TRBJ2-3; possibly TRBD2 for D (6 bases). Per germline, CDR1 SEHNR and CDR2 FQNEAQ (reference sequence). This CDR3 contains 14 residues. V gave up 5 bases and J gave up 4 bases, with 13 bases separating them. The CDR3 DNA reads TGTGCCAGCAGCCCCGGTGGAGGGCCAGATACGCAGTATTTT. Protein product: CASSPGGGPDTQYF. The full variable domain, in which reference TRBV7-9 and TRBJ2-3 provide the parts outside the CDR3, is DTGVSQNPRHKITKRGQNVTFRCDPISEHNRLYWYRQTLGQGPEFLTYFQNEAQLEKSRLLSDRFSAERPKGSFSTLEIQRTEQGDSAMYLCASSPGGGPDTQYFGPGTRLTVL.

This clone was observed a few times. This chain joins TRBV5-1 and TRBJ1-2; 7 positions agree with TRBD1. J gave up 0 bases and V 3 bases, and 5 bases lay outside the gene matches. This CDR3 has 15 amino acids. Germline V gene sequence: CDR1 SGHRS, CDR2 YFSETQ. CDR3 protein: CASSSGQSSNYGYTF. The CDR3 DNA reads TGCGCCAGCAGCTCGGGACAGTCGTCTAACTATGGCTACACCTTC.

The CDR3 loop reads CATSRDQGVQHF. CDR3 DNA: TGTGCCACCAGCAGAGATCAGGGCGTCCAGCATTTT. J is TRBJ1-5 and V is TRBV15, with TRBD1 as a possible D gene (5 bases). Trimming removed 0 bases from V and 12 bases from J, with 9 bases in between. Per germline, CDR1 LNHNV and CDR2 YYDKDF (reference sequence). The CDR3 totals 12 residues.

This clone was recorded a few times. This chain uses TRBV11-2 with TRBJ2-5, with 7 positions matching TRBD2. The germline V gene encodes CDR1 SGHAT and CDR2 FQNNGV. The V segment lost 5 bases and the J segment 3 bases; nucleotides outside the gene matches: 9. The CDR3 contains 15 residues. The CDR3 sequence: CASSLASGGEETQYF. The CDR3 nucleotides read TGTGCCAGCAGCCTCGCTAGCGGAGGAGAAGAGACCCAGTACTTC.

This chain connects TRBV18 to TRBJ2-1, with a weak D call TRBD1 (6 bases). CDR3 length: 14 residues. Per germline, CDR1 KGHSH and CDR2 LQKENI. Trimming took off 2 bases at V and 9 bases at J, with 14 bases between the two ends. CDR3 sequence (DNA): TGTGCCAGCTCACCATTTGAGTCACAGGGTGAGCAGTTCTTC. Translated: CASSPFESQGEQFF.

The chain couples TRBV29-1 to TRBJ2-3, with 10 nucleotides matching TRBD1. The CDR3 is 17 amino acids. J was trimmed by 3 bases and V by 1 base; bases with no gene match: 10. From germline, CDR1 is SQVTM and CDR2 ANQGSEA. DNA of the CDR3: TGCAGCGTTGAAGTACGACAGGGGGCGGGGTGGACAGATACGCAGTATTTT. It specifies CSVEVRQGAGWTDTQYF.

The gene calls are TRBV11-3 and TRBJ2-5, with D perhaps matching TRBD2 (6 bases). V was cut by 5 bases and J by 5 bases, with 12 bases left in between. The CDR3 sequence is 13 residues long. Germline CDR1 reads SGHNT; CDR2 reads YENEEA. The CDR3 here is CASSTGVTETQYF. CDR3 DNA: TGTGCCAGCAGCACGGGGGTTACGGAGACCCAGTACTTC. The variable domain in full, completed from reference TRBV11-3 and TRBJ2-5, reads EAGVVQSPRYKIIEKKQPVAFWCNPISGHNTLYWYLQNLGQGPELLIRYENEEAVDDSQLPKDRFSAERLKGVDSTLKIQPAELGDSAVYLCASSTGVTETQYFGPGTRLLVL.

This clone was found a few times. The chain links TRBV6-5 to TRBJ1-5, with D tentatively TRBD1 (6 bases). With 4 bases removed from V and 7 bases from J, the gap between germline ends came to 11 bases. Germline V CDR1 and CDR2: MNHEY, SVGAGI. The CDR3 consists of 13 residues. CDR3 protein: CASSWGRGQPQHF. DNA of the CDR3: TGTGCCAGCAGTTGGGGCAGGGGCCAGCCCCAGCATTTT.

The chain joins TRBV19 to TRBJ2-5; perhaps TRBD1 as D (6 bases). Deletions cut 4 bases from V and 1 base from J, with 10 bases between. The CDR3 totals 14 residues. Germline loops: CDR1 LNHDA, CDR2 SQIVND (reference sequence). CDR3 protein: CASSTRQVQETQYF. CDR3 nucleotides: TGTGCCAGTAGTACCCGACAGGTCCAAGAGACCCAGTACTTC.